The clone carrying this T cell receptor (beta chain) has a single count. Produced via immunoSEQ multiplex PCR; TCRdb's table is partial and in-frame only. This table holds about 250,000 clones, around 85% found once. The source of the sample is a study of blood T cell repertoires in COVID-19. This CDR3 contains 17 residues. The V gene end was trimmed by 3 bases and the J gene end by 4 bases; junction bases not matched to a gene: 9. Germline V lookup: CDR1 PRHDT, CDR2 FYEKMQ (reference sequence). This chain connects TRBV13 to TRBJ2-1; the match to TRBD1 covers 10 bases. This TCR came from a man aged 45-60 years with COVID-19, enrolled during active disease. Source material: peripheral blood. In nucleotides, the CDR3 is TGTGCCAGCAGCTTCGGGCGACAGGGGGCGAGGTACAATGAGCAGTTCTTC. It yields the protein CASSFGRQGARYNEQFF.